Reported below is one T cell receptor (beta chain). Antigen: not known. From 5'RACE with constant-segment primers came TCR alpha and TCR beta cDNA libraries that carried sample barcodes and UMIs. TCRdb reprocessed the 5' RACE reads with MiXCR, giving one entry per CDR3 protein. The data hold hundreds of thousands of distinct CDR3 sequences, with roughly 18% observed a single time. The CDR3 loop spans 16 amino acids. The germline V gene encodes CDR1 SQVTM and CDR2 ANQGSEA. V dropped 1 base and J dropped 10 bases, with 20 bases sitting between them. These data originate in a study of T-cell memory formation after mild COVID-19. General study points: Balance between CD4 and CD8 was seen in clones contracting day 15 to 85, and a CD4+ lean was seen in later expanders. Researchers found some responding clones in pre-infection memory, a sign that cross-reactive memory joined.

The gene calls are TRBV29-1 and TRBJ1-6; D uncertain. The specimen was PBMCs or a T cell subset sorted from them (not recorded which). The source of this sequence is an adult woman who had mild COVID-19 (a few samples of this study predate the infection). Cell type and time point are not known. CDR3: CSVEVEPVIMGSPLHF. The CDR3 DNA is TGCAGCGTTGAAGTTGAGCCGGTGATAATGGGATCACCCCTCCACTTT.